The sequence of this T cell receptor (beta chain) was determined in a study of cytomegalovirus exposure and HLA in healthy donors. Findings and limits, study-wide: Certain sequence variants were highly shared and formed a cluster, and this cluster was likely a sequencing artifact.

V was cut by 4 bases and J by 4 bases, with 8 bases left in between. Germline V CDR1 and CDR2: SGHDT, YYEEEE. The CDR3 covers 12 residues. The PCR was carried out with 60 Vbeta primers and 13 Jbeta primers. Some clones are missing from TCRdb's copy, which holds only in-frame ones; the method was immunoSEQ multiplex PCR. The profile covers roughly 100,000 clones, with roughly 80% appearing a single time and about 8.3% taken by the ten largest. A note on this clone: Its antigen is undetermined.

This sequence originates from a woman aged 40-49 years in good health and CMV-seropositive. The genes are TRBV5-6 and TRBJ2-5, with D unresolved. The sample consisted of PBMCs. The CDR3 DNA is TGTGCCAGCAGCCTCCTTTTAGAGACCCAGTACTTC. Translating gives CASSLLLETQYF.